This TCR beta chain is from a study of blood T cell repertoires in COVID-19. Study in general: PBMCs, B-cell-depleted T cells, or T cells provided the cDNA or gDNA that made up the material.

This clone was seen a single time. Source study methods: How many nucleated cells were present was estimated from reference gene primer amplification. The repertoire was sequenced with immunoSEQ multiplex PCR; TCRdb's copy has only in-frame clones and lacks some. V, J and clone size reflect that table, while D and trimming were determined from the DNA. In the table there are more than 200,000 clones, around 89% of which are singletons. This clonotype was sampled from a young woman who had recovered from COVID-19. The sample comprised PBMCs or T cells enriched from blood (not recorded which).

The chain's CDR3 is CASTQGQGVWAFF. The CDR3 nucleotides read TGTGCCAGCACCCAGGGACAGGGGGTATGGGCTTTCTTT. The genes are TRBV2 and TRBJ1-1; 11 nucleotides agree with TRBD1. This CDR3 comprises 13 residues. Germline assignment: CDR1 SNHLY and CDR2 FYNNEI. V gave up 7 bases and J gave up 11 bases; unmatched junction bases: 9.